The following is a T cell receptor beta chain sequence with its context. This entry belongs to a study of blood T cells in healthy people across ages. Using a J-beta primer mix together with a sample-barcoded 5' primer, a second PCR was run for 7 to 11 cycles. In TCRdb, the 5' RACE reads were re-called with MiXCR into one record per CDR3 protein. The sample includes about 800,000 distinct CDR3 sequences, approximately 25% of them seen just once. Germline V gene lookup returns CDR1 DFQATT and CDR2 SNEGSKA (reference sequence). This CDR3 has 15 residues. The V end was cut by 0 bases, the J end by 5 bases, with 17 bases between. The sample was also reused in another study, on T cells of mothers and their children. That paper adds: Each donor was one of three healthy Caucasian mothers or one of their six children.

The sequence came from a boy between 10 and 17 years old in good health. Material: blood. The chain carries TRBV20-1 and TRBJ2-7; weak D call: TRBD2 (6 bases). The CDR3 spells CSARDGGSMGNEQYF. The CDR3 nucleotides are TGCAGTGCTAGAGATGGGGGGAGCATGGGAAACGAGCAGTACTTC.